Listed here are 28 T cell receptor beta chains from one sample, sequenced in a study of technical replicates of blood from several donors. The assay was immunoSEQ multiplex PCR, and TCRdb's table has in-frame clones only and misses some. The sample holds about 72,000 clones, roughly 89% seen once. Sequenced input: T cells isolated from PBMCs. The source is a human donor in good health.

The J gene is TRBJ2-7, the V gene TRBV27, with 10 bases fitting TRBD1. Trimming took 3 bases from V and 5 from J; bases not matched to a gene: 7. Germline values: CDR1 MNHEY, CDR2 SMNVEV (reference sequence). There are 15 residues in the CDR3. CDR3 sequence reads: CASSFPGQGLDEQYF. CDR3 sequence (DNA): TGTGCCAGCAGTTTCCCGGGACAGGGGCTTGACGAGCAGTACTTC.

This sequence joins TRBV5-1 and TRBJ2-7, with D possibly TRBD1 on 6 matching bases. Trimming took off 1 base at V and 5 bases at J, with 16 bases between the two ends. There are 15 residues in the CDR3. CDR1 SGHRS and CDR2 YFSETQ come from the germline V gene. As DNA, the CDR3 is TGCGCCAGCAGCTTGCTCAACAGGGTTGGGGACGAGCAGTACTTC. Translating it yields CASSLLNRVGDEQYF. The whole variable domain, remainder taken from reference TRBV5-1 and TRBJ2-7, is KAGVTQTPRYLIKTRGQQVTLSCSPISGHRSVSWYQQTPGQGLQFLFEYFSETQRNKGNFPGRFSGRQFSNSRSEMNVSTLELGDSALYLCASSLLNRVGDEQYFGPGTRLTVT.

In DNA, the CDR3 is TGTGCCAGCAGCTTAGATCTCCCCCTCACAGATACGCAGTATTTT. This encodes CASSLDLPLTDTQYF. The V call is TRBV11-3, the J call TRBJ2-3; D remains unclear. The V end was cut by 0 bases, the J end by 2 bases, with 9 bases between. In germline, CDR1 is SGHNT, CDR2 YENEEA. The CDR3 loop spans 15 amino acids.

The rearrangement joins TRBV18 to TRBJ2-5; TRBD1 might be the D (6 bases). The V and J ends lost 3 bases and 3 bases respectively, with 8 bases between them. CDR1 KGHSH and CDR2 LQKENI come from the germline V gene. The CDR3 sequence is 13 residues long. In nucleotides, the CDR3 is TGTGCCAGCTCACCTTCAGGGGAAGAGACCCAGTACTTC. It translates to CASSPSGEETQYF.

The J gene is TRBJ1-5, the V gene TRBV28; D not resolved. Germline V gene sequence: CDR1 MDHEN, CDR2 SYDVKM. V was shortened by 6 bases and J by 7 bases, with 10 bases between the two germline ends. This CDR3 has 12 amino acids. This CDR3 is CASSLGPQPQHF. CDR3 DNA: TGTGCCAGCAGCCTAGGTCCCCAGCCCCAGCATTTT.

This clone is a singleton in its sample. This chain connects TRBV5-4 to TRBJ2-7; 8 bases align to TRBD2. Germline V gene sequence: CDR1 SGHNT, CDR2 YYREEE (reference sequence). Trimming took 0 bases from V and 9 from J; bases not matched to a gene: 8. The CDR3 consists of 14 residues. The CDR3 region has the DNA TGTGCCAGCAGCTTGGCCGGGGGGGGAAAGGCGCAGTACTTC. Protein product: CASSLAGGGKAQYF.

The chain joins TRBV11-2 to TRBJ2-1; TRBD1 aligns across 7 bases. Germline CDR1 and CDR2: SGHAT and FQNNGV. The CDR3 has 15 residues. The trim removed 5 bases at V and 4 bases at J, leaving 8 bases unmatched. CDR3 region: CASSPRDREYNEQFF. In DNA, the CDR3 is TGTGCCAGCAGCCCAAGGGACAGAGAGTACAATGAGCAGTTCTTC. The variable domain in full, completed from reference TRBV11-2 and TRBJ2-1, reads EAGVAQSPRYKIIEKRQSVAFWCNPISGHATLYWYQQILGQGPKLLIQFQNNGVVDDSQLPKDRFSAERLKGVDSTLKIQPAKLEDSAVYLCASSPRDREYNEQFFGPGTRLTVL.

The rearrangement links TRBV11-2 to TRBJ2-3; D is uncertain. The V end lost 10 bases, the J end lost 0 bases, and 5 bases lay between the germline ends. The CDR3 spans 11 residues. CDR1 SGHAT and CDR2 FQNNGV come from the germline V gene. The CDR3 nucleotides are TGTGCCACCTCTAGCACAGATACGCAGTATTTT. Translating gives CATSSTDTQYF.

This chain links TRBV21-1 with TRBJ2-7; the table's D call, TRBD1, was not checked against the DNA. TRBV21-1 is annotated as a pseudogene. The CDR3 spans 16 residues. The CDR3 nucleotides read TGTGCCAGCAGCAAAATAACCGGGACAGCCTCCTACGAGCAGTACTTC. Residues: CASSKITGTASYEQYF.

The J gene is TRBJ2-1, the V gene TRBV9, with TRBD2 as a possible D gene (5 bases). The V gene's germline CDR1 is SGDLS and CDR2 YYNGEE. Trimming left V 2 bases short and J 10 bases short, with 16 bases between. The CDR3 contains 14 residues. In DNA, the CDR3 is TGTGCCAGCAGCGTGTGGTATGGACCGGGAGAGCAGTTCTTC. Encoded protein: CASSVWYGPGEQFF. Full variable domain (rest looked up from reference TRBV9 and TRBJ2-1): DSGVTQTPKHLITATGQRVTLRCSPRSGDLSVYWYQQSLDQGLQFLIQYYNGEERAKGNILERFSAQQFPDLHSELNLSSLELGDSALYFCASSVWYGPGEQFFGPGTRLTVL.

The chain joins TRBV5-6 to TRBJ2-7; 8 nucleotides align to TRBD1. Trimming removed 0 bases from V and 0 bases from J; junction bases left unmatched: 5. CDR1 and CDR2 from the germline V gene are SGHDT and YYEEEE. The CDR3 runs to 16 residues. The CDR3 reads CASSLAWDRNSYEQYF. In nucleotides, the CDR3 is TGTGCCAGCAGCTTGGCATGGGACAGGAACTCCTACGAGCAGTACTTC.

CDR3 DNA sequence: TGTGCCAGCACCATCACGGGGGGAGCTAGCACAGATACGCAGTATTTT. This gives the protein CASTITGGASTDTQYF. V and J are TRBV9 and TRBJ2-3; the match to TRBD2 covers 7 bases. After removal of 6 bases from V and 0 bases from J, the junction contained 10 bases not matched to a gene. CDR3 length equals 16 residues. CDR1 SGDLS and CDR2 YYNGEE come from the germline V gene.

The rearrangement joins TRBV4-2 to TRBJ2-2; 12 bases align to TRBD2. The CDR3 sequence is 16 residues long. Germline-derived CDR1 and CDR2 are LGHNA and YNFKEQ. The ends lost 3 bases at V and 6 bases at J; junction bases unmatched: 5. The CDR3 region is CASSQGRLAGAGELFF. CDR3 DNA: TGTGCCAGCAGCCAGGGTCGACTAGCGGGGGCCGGGGAGCTGTTTTTT.

V is TRBV13 and J is TRBJ1-5; the D is unclear. V was pared by 8 bases and J by 2 bases, with 13 bases between. The length of the CDR3 is 14 residues. The germline gives CDR1 PRHDT, CDR2 FYEKMQ (reference sequence). CDR3: CASRAADGNQPQHF. CDR3 DNA sequence: TGTGCCAGCCGAGCAGCGGATGGCAATCAGCCCCAGCATTTT.

The chain carries TRBV20-1 and TRBJ2-3; D is ambiguous. V lost 1 base and J 3 bases, leaving 2 bases between the germline ends. The CDR3 spans 11 residues. CDR1 and CDR2 (germline): DFQATT, SNEGSKA (reference sequence). DNA of the CDR3: TGCAGTGCTAGAGTAACAGATACGCAGTATTTT. The encoded protein is CSARVTDTQYF.

This sequence joins TRBV6-1 and TRBJ2-7; D perhaps matches TRBD1 (6 bases). Trimming took 5 bases from V and 5 from J, leaving 13 bases between them. The CDR3 runs 13 residues. Looked up from germline, CDR1 is MNHNS and CDR2 is SASEGT. CDR3 residues: CASSPDRRDEQYF. The CDR3 DNA follows: TGTGCCAGCAGTCCTGACAGGCGGGACGAGCAGTACTTC.

DNA of the CDR3: TGTGCCAGCAGCCAAGAGTGGACAGGGAGGTCTGGCTACACCTTC. Translation: CASSQEWTGRSGYTF. V gene TRBV4-2 combines with J gene TRBJ1-2; 8 nucleotides match TRBD1. V was pared by 0 bases and J by 7 bases, with 7 bases of the junction left unmatched. The V gene's germline CDR1 is LGHNA and CDR2 YNFKEQ. The CDR3 totals 15 residues.

This clone has a single count. The chain couples TRBV5-6 to TRBJ2-4, with a possible D match to TRBD1 (7 bases). CDR3 length: 16 residues. Germline V gene lookup returns CDR1 SGHDT and CDR2 YYEEEE. Between the trimmed V and J ends, which lost 6 bases and 0 bases, there was a span of 16 bases. For the CDR3, the DNA is TGTGCCAGCATCGAACAGGGGAGGTTAGCCAAAAACATTCAGTACTTC. It encodes CASIEQGRLAKNIQYF.

This sequence joins TRBV7-9 and TRBJ1-1; D unclear. The germline CDR1 and CDR2 sequences are SEHNR and FQNEAQ (reference sequence). The CDR3 is 13 amino acids. V lost 2 bases to trimming and J lost 1 base, with 5 bases between them. The CDR3 bases are TGTGCCAGCAGCTTACCAGAGAACACTGAAGCTTTCTTT. Translating gives CASSLPENTEAFF.

The sample holds one count of this clone. The chain employs TRBV27 and TRBJ2-3; a possible D gene is TRBD1 (5 bases). The V gene's germline CDR1 is MNHEY and CDR2 SMNVEV (reference sequence). This CDR3 spans 15 amino acids. The V and J ends lost 1 base and 0 bases respectively, with 8 bases between them. The CDR3 loop reads CASSLWAGSTDTQYF. CDR3 DNA sequence: TGTGCCAGCAGTTTATGGGCAGGGAGCACAGATACGCAGTATTTT.

This chain links TRBV18 with TRBJ1-1; tentative D call: TRBD1 (5 bases). The CDR3 runs 13 residues. Trimming removed 5 bases at V and 0 bases at J, with 7 bases between. Germline values: CDR1 KGHSH, CDR2 LQKENI. The CDR3 reads CASSKQVNTEAFF. Here the CDR3 DNA reads TGTGCCAGCTCAAAACAGGTGAACACTGAAGCTTTCTTT.

This chain connects TRBV2 to TRBJ2-7; 8 bases fit TRBD1. The CDR3 covers 14 residues. The trim removed 5 bases at V and 3 bases at J, leaving 6 bases unmatched. Germline V gene lookup returns CDR1 SNHLY and CDR2 FYNNEI. The CDR3 sequence: CASSLQGAFYEQYF. As DNA, the CDR3 is TGTGCCAGCAGTCTGCAGGGGGCATTCTACGAGCAGTACTTC.

The chain employs TRBV5-4 and TRBJ2-1, with 12 bases identical to TRBD2. Unmatched junction bases numbered 9, after V lost 2 bases and J lost 6 bases. The CDR3 totals 17 residues. Germline CDR1 reads SGHNT; CDR2 reads YYREEE (reference sequence). The CDR3 coding sequence is TGTGCCAGCAGCTTTCTTCTAGCGGGAGGGCACGCCAATGAGCAGTTCTTC. It encodes CASSFLLAGGHANEQFF.

The V call is TRBV4-1, the J call TRBJ2-2, with 7 positions matching TRBD2. Trimming at V came to 8 bases and at J to 6 bases, leaving 21 bases not matched to a gene. Germline V gene sequence: CDR1 MGHRA, CDR2 YSYEKL. The CDR3 contains 18 residues. The CDR3 region is CASSKESGGTTSSGELFF. CDR3 DNA sequence: TGCGCCAGCTCCAAAGAGTCGGGAGGCACCACTTCCTCCGGGGAGCTGTTTTTT.

The chain combines TRBV9 with TRBJ1-2, with 7 bases fitting TRBD1. This CDR3 contains 15 residues. Germline V gene sequence: CDR1 SGDLS, CDR2 YYNGEE. Trimming cost V 3 bases and J 2 bases; bases outside gene matches: 7. The CDR3 sequence is CASSDRGEANYGYTF. The CDR3 bases are TGTGCCAGCAGCGACAGGGGCGAGGCCAACTATGGCTACACCTTC.

The chain employs TRBV7-2 and TRBJ2-2; 7 bases align to TRBD2. The junction had 14 bases not matched to a gene; V was cut back by 4 bases and J by 6 bases. This CDR3 is built from 17 residues. Looked up from germline, CDR1 is SGHTA and CDR2 is FQGNSA. This CDR3 is CASSYPRSGMPAGELFF. The CDR3 bases are TGTGCCAGCAGCTACCCCAGGAGCGGGATGCCGGCCGGGGAGCTGTTTTTT. The whole variable domain, remainder taken from reference TRBV7-2 and TRBJ2-2, is GAGVSQSPSNKVTEKGKDVELRCDPISGHTALYWYRQSLGQGLEFLIYFQGNSAPDKSGLPSDRFSAERTGGSVSTLTIQRTQQEDSAVYLCASSYPRSGMPAGELFFGEGSRLTVL.

The chain carries TRBV23-1 and TRBJ2-3, with a tentative D call TRBD1 (5 bases). TRBV23-1 carries the ORF label, with uncertain function. The V end lost 1 base, the J end lost 6 bases, and 14 bases lay between the germline ends. The CDR3 loop spans 15 amino acids. The DNA of the CDR3 is TGCGCCAGCAGTCAATTATTTACAGGAGCCGATACGCAGTATTTT. This translates into CASSQLFTGADTQYF.

A few counts support this clone. The gene calls are TRBV19 and TRBJ1-1; TRBD1 might be the D (6 bases). Trimming took off 7 bases at V and 4 bases at J, with 13 bases between the two ends. The CDR3 covers 13 residues. Germline values: CDR1 LNHDA, CDR2 SQIVND (reference sequence). Here the CDR3 DNA reads TGTGCCAGTACTTCAACCAGGGGCACTGAAGCTTTCTTT. Translating gives CASTSTRGTEAFF.